This TCR beta chain was found in a study of radiation and T cells in renal cell carcinoma. This sample's time point: blood 2 weeks post-SBRT. Treatment: 15 Gy SBRT to primary tumor, nephrectomy 4 weeks later. CDR3 length: 13 residues. V lost 3 bases to trimming and J lost 0 bases, with 5 bases between them. Germline V gives CDR1 SGHAT, CDR2 FQNNGV. TCRdb's copy holds only in-frame clones and misses some; the assay was immunoSEQ multiplex PCR. The sample holds roughly 150,000 clones, roughly 87% seen once. The receptor was derived from a woman in her forties or fifties with renal cell carcinoma. The sample here was blood, taken from a patient whose treatment included radiotherapy and nephrectomy. This chain connects TRBV11-2 to TRBJ2-5; D uncertain. CDR3 in amino acids: CASSFGNQETQYF. For the CDR3, the DNA is TGTGCCAGCAGCTTTGGTAACCAAGAGACCCAGTACTTC.